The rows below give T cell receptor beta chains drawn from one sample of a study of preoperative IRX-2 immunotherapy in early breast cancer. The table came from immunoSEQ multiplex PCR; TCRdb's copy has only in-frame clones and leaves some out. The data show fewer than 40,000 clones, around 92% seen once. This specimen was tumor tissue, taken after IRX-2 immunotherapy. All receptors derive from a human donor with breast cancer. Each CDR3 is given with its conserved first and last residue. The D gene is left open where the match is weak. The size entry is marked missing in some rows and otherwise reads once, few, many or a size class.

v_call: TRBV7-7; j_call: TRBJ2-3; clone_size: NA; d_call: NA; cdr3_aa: CASSLTHLAGSTDTQYF; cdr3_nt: TGTGCCAGCAGCTTAACGCATTTGGCAGGGAGCACAGATACGCAGTATTTT
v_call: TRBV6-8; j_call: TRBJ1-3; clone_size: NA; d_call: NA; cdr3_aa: CASSRGFTGNTIYF; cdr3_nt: TGTGCCAGCAGTCGGGGGTTCACTGGAAACACCATATATTTT
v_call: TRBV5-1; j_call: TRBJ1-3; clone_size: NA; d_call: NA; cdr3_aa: CASRLTRSLGGHYSGNTIYF; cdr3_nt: TGCGCCAGCAGGCTGACCCGTAGCCTCGGGGGGCACTATTCTGGAAACACCATATATTTT
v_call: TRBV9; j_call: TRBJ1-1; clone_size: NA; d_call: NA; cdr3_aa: CASTSQGFAEAFF; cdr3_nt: TGTGCCAGCACCTCGCAGGGATTCGCTGAAGCTTTCTTT
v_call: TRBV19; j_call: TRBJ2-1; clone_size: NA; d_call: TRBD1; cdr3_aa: CASSPRQGRTGILYNEQFF; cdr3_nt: TGTGCCAGTAGTCCGCGACAGGGGCGGACGGGGATACTCTACAATGAGCAGTTCTTC
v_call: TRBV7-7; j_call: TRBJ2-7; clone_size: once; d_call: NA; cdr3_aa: CASSTYPGSYEQYF; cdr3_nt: TGTGCCAGCAGCACCTATCCCGGGTCCTACGAGCAGTACTTC
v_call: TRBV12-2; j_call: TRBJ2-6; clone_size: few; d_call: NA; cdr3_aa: CATEHDSGANVLTF; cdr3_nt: TGTGCCACCGAGCATGACTCTGGGGCCAACGTCCTGACTTTC
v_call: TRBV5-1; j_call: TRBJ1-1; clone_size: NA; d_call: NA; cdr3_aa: CASSPTPERNTEAFF; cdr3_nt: TGCGCCAGCAGCCCCACACCGGAGCGCAACACTGAAGCTTTCTTT
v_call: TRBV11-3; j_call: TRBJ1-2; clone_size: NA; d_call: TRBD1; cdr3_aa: CASSLEFYPGTAYGYTF; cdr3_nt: TGTGCCAGCAGCTTGGAGTTTTACCCGGGGACAGCCTATGGCTACACCTTC
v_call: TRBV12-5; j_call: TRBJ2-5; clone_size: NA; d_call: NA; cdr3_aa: CASGLGFEETQYF; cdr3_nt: TGTGCTAGTGGTTTGGGGTTTGAAGAGACCCAGTACTTC
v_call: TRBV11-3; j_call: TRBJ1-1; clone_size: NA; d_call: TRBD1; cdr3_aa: CASSLSGQGRTEAFF; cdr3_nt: TGTGCCAGCAGCTTAAGCGGACAGGGGCGCACTGAAGCTTTCTTT
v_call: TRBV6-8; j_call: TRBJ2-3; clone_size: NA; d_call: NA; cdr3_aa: CASSLDPSSDTQYF; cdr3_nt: TGTGCCAGCAGTTTAGACCCATCCTCGGATACGCAGTATTTT
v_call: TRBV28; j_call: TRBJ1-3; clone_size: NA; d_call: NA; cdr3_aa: CASSPVAPFTRGSGNTIYF; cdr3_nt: TGTGCCAGCAGTCCCGTCGCCCCTTTCACTAGGGGATCTGGAAACACCATATATTTT
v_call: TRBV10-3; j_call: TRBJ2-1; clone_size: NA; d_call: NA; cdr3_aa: CAISETTWAAAQFF; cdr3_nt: TGTGCCATCAGTGAGACCACCTGGGCCGCCGCGCAGTTCTTC
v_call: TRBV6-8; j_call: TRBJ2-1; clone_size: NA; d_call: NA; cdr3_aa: CASTPGGDEQFF; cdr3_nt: TGTGCCAGCACCCCGGGTGGGGATGAGCAGTTCTTC
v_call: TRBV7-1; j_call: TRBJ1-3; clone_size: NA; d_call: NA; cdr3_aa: CASSLGSYGEYSGNTIYF; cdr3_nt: TGTGCCAGCAGCTTGGGATCGTACGGAGAGTACTCTGGAAACACCATATATTTT
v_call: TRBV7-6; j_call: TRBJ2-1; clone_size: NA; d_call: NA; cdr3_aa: CASSLIGGNYNEQFF; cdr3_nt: TGTGCCAGCAGCTTAATCGGCGGGAACTACAATGAGCAGTTCTTC
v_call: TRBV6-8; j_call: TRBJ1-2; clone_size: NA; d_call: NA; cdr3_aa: CASNPAGGGYGYTF; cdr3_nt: TGTGCCAGCAATCCCGCGGGGGGGGGCTATGGCTACACCTTC
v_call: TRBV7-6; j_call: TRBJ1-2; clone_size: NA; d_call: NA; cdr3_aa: CASSLDGQAAYGYTF; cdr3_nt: TGTGCCAGCAGCTTAGACGGGCAGGCAGCCTATGGCTACACCTTC
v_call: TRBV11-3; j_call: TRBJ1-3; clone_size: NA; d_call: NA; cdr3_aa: CASSLDPSSGNTIYF; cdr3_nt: TGTGCCAGCAGCTTGGACCCAAGCTCTGGAAACACCATATATTTT
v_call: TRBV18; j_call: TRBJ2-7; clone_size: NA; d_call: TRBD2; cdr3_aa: CASSPPGTSGGVYEQYF; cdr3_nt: TGTGCCAGCTCACCCCCCGGGACTAGCGGGGGGGTTTACGAGCAGTACTTC
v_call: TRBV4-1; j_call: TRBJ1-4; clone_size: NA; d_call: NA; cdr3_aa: CASSQDGRGNEKLFF; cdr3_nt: TGCGCCAGCAGCCAAGATGGTCGGGGGAATGAAAAACTGTTTTTT
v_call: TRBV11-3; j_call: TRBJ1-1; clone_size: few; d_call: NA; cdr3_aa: CASSLRGFPGTEAFF; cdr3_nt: TGTGCCAGCAGCTTGAGAGGATTCCCAGGGACTGAAGCTTTCTTT
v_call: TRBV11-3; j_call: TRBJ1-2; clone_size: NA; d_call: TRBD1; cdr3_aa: CASRKLGQGARSGGYTF; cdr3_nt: TGTGCCAGCAGAAAGTTGGGACAGGGCGCAAGGAGCGGCGGCTACACCTTC
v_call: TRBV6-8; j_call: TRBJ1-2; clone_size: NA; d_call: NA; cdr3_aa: CASSYSKGLVYGYTF; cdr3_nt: TGTGCCAGCAGTTACTCGAAAGGGTTGGTCTATGGCTACACCTTC
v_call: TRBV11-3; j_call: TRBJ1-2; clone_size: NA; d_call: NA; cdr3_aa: CASSLNGQTNYGYTF; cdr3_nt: TGTGCCAGCAGCTTAAATGGACAGACTAACTATGGCTACACCTTC
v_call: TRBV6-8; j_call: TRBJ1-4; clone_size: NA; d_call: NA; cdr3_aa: CASSYYEGGKKLFF; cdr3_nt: TGTGCCAGCAGTTACTACGAGGGTGGGAAAAAACTGTTTTTT
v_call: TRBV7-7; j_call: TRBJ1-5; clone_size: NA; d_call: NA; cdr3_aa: CASSLQGGSNQPQHF; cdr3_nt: TGTGCCAGCAGCCTCCAGGGAGGAAGCAATCAGCCCCAGCATTTT
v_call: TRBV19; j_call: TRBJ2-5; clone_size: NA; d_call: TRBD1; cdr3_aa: CASSPDRGETQYF; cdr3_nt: TGTGCCAGTAGCCCGGACAGGGGAGAGACCCAGTACTTC
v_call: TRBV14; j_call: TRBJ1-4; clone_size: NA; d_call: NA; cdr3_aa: CASSYGPTLSEKLFF; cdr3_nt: TGTGCCAGCAGCTACGGACCGACACTCAGTGAAAAACTGTTTTTT
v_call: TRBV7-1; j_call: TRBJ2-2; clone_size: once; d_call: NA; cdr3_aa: CASSLRGSPNRGELFF; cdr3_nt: TGTGCCAGCAGCTTAAGGGGGAGCCCCAACAGGGGGGAGCTGTTTTTT
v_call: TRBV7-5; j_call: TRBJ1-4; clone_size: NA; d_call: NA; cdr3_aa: CASSLFTGDNEKLFF; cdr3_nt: TGTGCCAGCAGCTTGTTTACCGGGGATAATGAAAAACTGTTTTTT
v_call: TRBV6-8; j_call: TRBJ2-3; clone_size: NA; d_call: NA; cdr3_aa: CASSYSGGGGTDTQYF; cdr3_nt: TGTGCCAGCAGTTACTCCGGGGGAGGAGGCACAGATACGCAGTATTTT
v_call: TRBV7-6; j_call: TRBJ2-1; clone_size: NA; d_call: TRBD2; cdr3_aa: CASKAGGSYNEQFF; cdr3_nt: TGTGCCAGCAAAGCGGGAGGCTCCTACAATGAGCAGTTCTTC
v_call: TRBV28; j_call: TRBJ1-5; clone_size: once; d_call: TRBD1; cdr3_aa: CASTGGGQLYQPQHF; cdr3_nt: TGTGCCAGCACGGGTGGGGGACAGCTCTATCAGCCCCAGCATTTT
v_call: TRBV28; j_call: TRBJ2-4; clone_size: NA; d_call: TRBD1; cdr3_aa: CASSPGGEENIQYF; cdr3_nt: TGTGCCAGCAGTCCAGGGGGAGAGGAAAACATTCAGTACTTC
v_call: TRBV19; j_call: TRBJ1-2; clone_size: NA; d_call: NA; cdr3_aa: CASTSRRDGNYGYTF; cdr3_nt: TGTGCCAGTACCTCCCGGCGGGACGGGAACTATGGCTACACCTTC
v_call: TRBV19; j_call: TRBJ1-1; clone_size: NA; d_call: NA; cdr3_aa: CASSIGTDLNTEAFF; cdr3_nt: TGTGCCAGTAGTATAGGCACAGACCTTAACACTGAAGCTTTCTTT
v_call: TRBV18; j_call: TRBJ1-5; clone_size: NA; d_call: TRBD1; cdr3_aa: CASSPGSGGFQPQHF; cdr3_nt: TGTGCCAGCTCACCTGGTTCAGGGGGCTTTCAGCCCCAGCATTTT
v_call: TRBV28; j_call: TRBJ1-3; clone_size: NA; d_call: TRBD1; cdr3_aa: CASSLQQGVGGNTIYF; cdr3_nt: TGTGCCAGCAGTTTACAGCAGGGGGTAGGTGGAAACACCATATATTTT